A selection of T cell receptor beta chains follows, all from one sample in a study of T cells after yellow fever vaccination. TCRdb called the 5' RACE reads again in MiXCR, with one record for every CDR3 protein. The sample records under 100,000 distinct CDR3 sequences, less than 6% being singletons. The input for sequencing was CD8+ T cells sorted from PBMCs, taken 10 days after the yellow fever booster vaccination. These receptor sequences come from a man younger than 35 who received the YFV17D yellow fever vaccine. The CDR3 runs from the conserved cysteine through the conserved F or W. A D gene is named only where the DNA matches it firmly. Clone size, where shown, is once, few, many, or a class for clones that have expanded.

>-|few|TRBV12-3/TRBV12-4|TRBJ2-3
CASSLWGSRDTQYF
TGTGCCAGCAGCCTATGGGGGTCACGAGATACGCAGTATTTT
>-|-|TRBV6-5|TRBJ2-1
CASSYRGQSNEQFF
TGTGCCAGCAGTTACCGTGGACAGAGTAATGAGCAGTTCTTC
>-|-|TRBV4-1|TRBJ2-3
CASSQDRDPADTQYF
TGCGCCAGCAGCCAAGATCGGGACCCCGCGGATACGCAGTATTTT
>TRBD1|-|TRBV6-2/TRBV6-3|TRBJ2-1
CASSYRGQGVYNEQFF
TGTGCCAGCAGTTACCGGGGACAGGGGGTATACAATGAGCAGTTCTTC
>TRBD2|few|TRBV7-3|TRBJ2-3
CASSPGLAGKDTQYF
TGTGCCAGCAGCCCTGGACTAGCGGGGAAAGATACGCAGTATTTT
>-|-|TRBV5-6|TRBJ2-7
CASSTGRISYEQYF
TGTGCCAGCAGCACAGGGAGAATTTCCTACGAGCAGTACTTC
>-|-|TRBV7-9|TRBJ2-3
CASSLHGDTQYF
TGTGCCAGCAGCTTACATGGAGATACGCAGTATTTT
>TRBD1|-|TRBV6-4|TRBJ2-1
CASSGRDRAYNEQFF
TGTGCCAGCAGCGGGCGGGACAGGGCCTACAATGAGCAGTTCTTC
>-|-|TRBV4-1|TRBJ1-5
CASSQGTSGQPQHF
TGCGCCAGCAGCCAGGGAACTTCGGGTCAGCCCCAGCATTTT
>TRBD2|-|TRBV4-1|TRBJ2-1
CASSQDGSGGNEQFF
TGCGCCAGCAGCCAAGATGGTAGCGGGGGGAATGAGCAGTTCTTC
>-|-|TRBV12-3/TRBV12-4|TRBJ2-5
CASTFGTLGTQYF
TGTGCCAGCACTTTCGGGACCCTGGGGACCCAGTACTTC
>-|many|TRBV6-5|TRBJ2-3
CASGTDTQYF
TGTGCCAGCGGCACAGATACGCAGTATTTT
>-|-|TRBV5-1|TRBJ2-1
CASSVPQDGTYNEQFF
TGCGCCAGCAGCGTGCCGCAGGACGGAACCTACAATGAGCAGTTCTTC
>-|many|TRBV6-6|TRBJ1-5
CASAPAGNQPQHF
TGTGCCAGCGCCCCGGCGGGCAATCAGCCCCAGCATTTT